The T cell receptor beta chain described here comes from a study of T-cell memory formation after mild COVID-19. Across the study: In these data, TCR clusters were largely donor specific.

This clonotype has only a few counts. The target antigen is unknown. Per the germline V gene, CDR1 is LGHDT and CDR2 is YNNKEL (reference sequence). V dropped 4 bases and J dropped 4 bases, with 11 bases sitting between them. The CDR3 has 14 amino acids. General study findings and limits: Second-wave clones reaching peak frequency on day 37 lacked confirmed SARS-CoV-2 specificity. Some clones that responded turned up in pre-infection memory, which suggests that cross-reactive memory joined in.

5'RACE primed at constant segments yielded TCR alpha and TCR beta cDNA libraries bearing sample barcodes and UMIs. TCRdb reprocessed the 5' RACE reads via MiXCR and lists one record per CDR3 protein. The sample has 210,000 or so distinct CDR3 sequences; about 16% are singletons. What was sequenced was PBMCs or a T cell subset sorted from them (not recorded which). The clonotype was recovered from an adult woman who had mild COVID-19 (a few samples of this study predate the infection). Cell type and time point are not known. The chain recombines TRBV3-1 with TRBJ1-5; unclear D gene. The CDR3 DNA follows: TGTGCCAGCAGCCCCTCAAACACAAATCAGCCCCAGCATTTT. The encoded protein is CASSPSNTNQPQHF.